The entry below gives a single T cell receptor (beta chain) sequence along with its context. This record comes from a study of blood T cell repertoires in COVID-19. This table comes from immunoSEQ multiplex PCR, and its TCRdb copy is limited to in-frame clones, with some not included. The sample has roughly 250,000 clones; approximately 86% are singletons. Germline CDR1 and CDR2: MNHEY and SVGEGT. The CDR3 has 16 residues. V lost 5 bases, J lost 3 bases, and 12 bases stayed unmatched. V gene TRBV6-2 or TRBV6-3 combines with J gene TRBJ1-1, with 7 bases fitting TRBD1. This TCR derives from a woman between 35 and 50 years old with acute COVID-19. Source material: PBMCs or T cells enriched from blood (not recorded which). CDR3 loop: CASSTGTDSEDTEAFF. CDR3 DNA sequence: TGTGCCAGCAGTACCGGGACAGACAGCGAGGACACTGAAGCTTTCTTT.